One and the same sample provided the 11 T cell receptor beta chains below, sequenced in a study of T-cell reconstitution after alpha-beta-depleted transplantation in children. During its preparation, the TCRbeta library received unique molecular identifiers. TCRdb passed the PCR reads through MiXCR, listing each CDR3 protein once. The table shows 100,000 to 120,000 distinct CDR3 sequences, with 10% occurring only once. The material was PBMCs from the stem cell graft donor, obtained from the stem cell graft. The receptors were sampled from a human donor who donated a stem cell graft to a child with acute lymphoblastic leukemia.

The table lists this clonotype with many counts. The rearrangement joins TRBV20-1 to TRBJ2-7, with D tentatively TRBD1 (6 bases). CDR1 is DFQATT and CDR2 is SNEGSKA in the germline V gene (reference sequence). Trimming left V 4 bases short and J 9 bases short, with 16 bases between. This CDR3 has 12 residues. CDR3 in amino acids: CSATDGPGVQYF. In DNA, the CDR3 is TGCAGTGCTACCGACGGTCCAGGGGTGCAGTACTTC.

This clonotype showed up many times. This chain joins TRBV11-2 and TRBJ2-1; D might be TRBD1 (5 bases). The germline CDR1 and CDR2 sequences are SGHAT and FQNNGV. Trimming took off 1 base at V and 7 bases at J, with 11 bases between the two ends. This CDR3 has 14 amino acids. CDR3 bases: TGTGCCAGCAGCTTAGTTGGACACCCAAATGAGCAGTTCTTC. Protein sequence: CASSLVGHPNEQFF.

This clonotype was recorded many times. The genes are TRBV5-1 and TRBJ1-2, with D possibly being TRBD1 (5 bases). Trimming removed 1 base from V and 6 bases from J, with 13 bases in between. This CDR3 is built from 14 residues. CDR1 is SGHRS, CDR2 YFSETQ, per germline. The CDR3 spells CASSLWDEGNGYTF. DNA of the CDR3: TGCGCCAGCAGCTTGTGGGACGAGGGTAATGGCTACACCTTC.

This clonotype showed up many times. This chain uses TRBV6-1 with TRBJ1-1, with 10 positions matching TRBD1. V was pared by 9 bases and J by 4 bases, with 5 bases of the junction left unmatched. Germline CDR1 and CDR2: MNHNS and SASEGT. The CDR3 is 13 residues long. The chain's CDR3 is CASGGQGITEAFF. The CDR3 DNA reads as TGTGCCAGTGGGGGACAGGGGATCACTGAAGCTTTCTTT.

Many counts were recorded for this clonotype. The chain is built from TRBV29-1 and TRBJ2-7; D not certain. The V end lost 7 bases, the J end lost 0 bases, and 7 bases lay between the germline ends. In germline, CDR1 is SQVTM, CDR2 ANQGSEA. This CDR3 spans 11 amino acids. CDR3: CSATYSYEQYF. For the CDR3, the DNA is TGCAGCGCCACCTACTCCTACGAGCAGTACTTC.

Concerning this clonotype itself: A much bigger clone sits one base away, suggesting this may be a read error. The rearrangement joins TRBV5-5 to TRBJ2-7; D perhaps matches TRBD2 (6 bases). The CDR3 has 13 residues. From germline, CDR1 is SGHKS and CDR2 YYEKEE (reference sequence). CDR3 loop: CASSYLGGYGQYF. The CDR3 DNA sequence: TGTGCCAGCAGCTACCTGGGAGGTTACGGGCAGTACTTC.

This clonotype was observed many times. The V call is TRBV5-1, the J call TRBJ2-6; D is perhaps TRBD1 or TRBD2 (5 bases each). Trimming stripped 4 bases from V and 5 bases from J, with 13 bases between. The length of the CDR3 is 15 residues. The germline V gene encodes CDR1 SGHRS and CDR2 YFSETQ. CDR3 loop: CASSPGTGRANVLTF. CDR3 coding DNA: TGCGCCAGCAGCCCCGGGACCGGACGGGCCAACGTCCTGACTTTC. Using reference TRBV5-1 and TRBJ2-6 for the parts outside the CDR3, the full variable domain is KAGVTQTPRYLIKTRGQQVTLSCSPISGHRSVSWYQQTPGQGLQFLFEYFSETQRNKGNFPGRFSGRQFSNSRSEMNVSTLELGDSALYLCASSPGTGRANVLTFGAGSRLTVL.

This clonotype was seen repeatedly, ten times or more. The chain recombines TRBV7-2 with TRBJ2-3; 9 nucleotides agree with TRBD1. The germline V gene has CDR1 SGHTA and CDR2 FQGNSA. The CDR3 sequence is 16 residues long. The V and J ends lost 5 bases and 1 base, in that order; junction bases with no gene match: 7. CDR3 bases: TGTGCCAGCAGCACGGACAGGGGAGGGGGCACAGATACGCAGTATTTT. This codes for CASSTDRGGGTDTQYF.

This clonotype came up many times. The chain links TRBV4-3 to TRBJ2-3; TRBD2 agrees at 11 bases. Losses at the gene ends were 4 bases for V and 4 bases for J; bases not matched to a gene: 4. CDR3 size: 15 residues. Per the germline V gene, CDR1 is LGHNA and CDR2 is YSLEER. This chain's CDR3 is CASSLGTSGSDTQYF. The CDR3 DNA is TGCGCCAGCAGCCTAGGGACTAGCGGTTCAGATACGCAGTATTTT.

The chain is built from TRBV12-3 or TRBV12-4 and TRBJ2-7, with D possibly being TRBD1 (6 bases). The V end lost 5 bases, the J end lost 7 bases, and 18 bases lay between the germline ends. This CDR3 spans 14 amino acids. CDR3 sequence: CASSKTQGRGEQYF. Written as DNA, the CDR3 is TGTGCCAGCAGTAAGACACAGGGAAGGGGGGAGCAGTACTTC.

This chain uses TRBV19 with TRBJ2-6; D may match TRBD1 or TRBD2 (5 bases each). In germline, CDR1 is LNHDA, CDR2 SQIVND (reference sequence). CDR3 length: 15 amino acids. The germline V and J ends were trimmed by 7 bases and 2 bases, with 12 bases remaining between them. DNA for the CDR3: TGTGCCAGTATCCCAACGGGACCTGGGGCCAACGTCCTGACTTTC. Protein: CASIPTGPGANVLTF.